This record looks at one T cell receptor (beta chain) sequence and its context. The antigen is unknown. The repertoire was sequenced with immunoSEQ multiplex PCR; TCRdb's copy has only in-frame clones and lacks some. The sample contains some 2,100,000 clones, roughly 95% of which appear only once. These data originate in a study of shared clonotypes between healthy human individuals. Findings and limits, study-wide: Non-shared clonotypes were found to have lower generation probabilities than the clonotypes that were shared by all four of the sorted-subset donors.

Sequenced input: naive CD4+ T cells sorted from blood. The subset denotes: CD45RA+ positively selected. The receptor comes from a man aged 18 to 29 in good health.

The CDR3 protein is CASGWREQETQYF. CDR3 in DNA: TGTGCTAGTGGTTGGAGGGAGCAAGAGACCCAGTACTTC. This rearrangement joins TRBV12-5 to TRBJ2-5, with TRBD2 as a possible D gene (6 bases). The CDR3 contains 13 residues. In germline, CDR1 is LGHNT, CDR2 FRNRAP. Trimming took 4 bases from V and 2 from J, leaving 8 bases between them. Full variable domain (outside the CDR3, taken from reference TRBV12-5 and TRBJ2-5): DARVTQTPRHKVTEMGQEVTMRCQPILGHNTVFWYRQTMMQGLELLAYFRNRAPLDDSGMPKDRFSAEMPDATLATLKIQPSEPRDSAVYFCASGWREQETQYFGPGTRLLVL.